The next 9 T cell receptor beta chains were all read from a single sample in a study of T cell clonality in common variable immunodeficiency. The data were produced by immunoSEQ multiplex PCR, yet TCRdb's version contains in-frame clones alone and is incomplete. The table lists more than 45,000 clones, with no singletons. The sequencing sample was made of peripheral blood mononuclear cells. These receptors were obtained from a person between 18 and 70 years old in good health.

This clone was counted many times. The DNA ends 3 residues before the CDR3 does, and the rest of the CDR3 is filled in from the germline J gene. This chain connects TRBV5-5 to TRBJ1-3; TRBD1 might be the D (6 bases). Trimming stripped 4 bases from V and 9 bases from J, with 14 bases between. This CDR3 contains 13 residues. Germline V lookup: CDR1 SGHKS, CDR2 YYEKEE (reference sequence). CDR3 sequence: CASSGTGQGTIYF. The covered CDR3 bases are TGTGCCAGCAGCGGCACAGGGCAGGGCACC.

Many counts were recorded for this clone. The CDR3 is cut off 3 residues early in the read; its end comes from the germline J gene. V usage is TRBV7-2 and J usage is TRBJ2-7; TRBD2 matches at 10 bases. The CDR3 runs to 15 residues. The J segment lost 5 bases and the V segment lost 5 bases, leaving 9 bases of the junction unmatched. Germline V CDR1 and CDR2: SGHTA, FQGNSA. The sequenced part of the CDR3 DNA is TGTGCCAGCAGCCTGATAGCGGGGGGTCTCAACGAG. Its translation is CASSLIAGGLNE. The CDR3 reads in full as CASSLIAGGLNEQYF.

This clone was found many times. The read ends 3 residues early relative to the CDR3; the germline J gene fills the gap. The gene calls are TRBV29-1 and TRBJ1-2; TRBD1 matches 7 bases. The CDR3 length is 13 residues. CDR1 SQVTM and CDR2 ANQGSEA come from the germline V gene. The ends lost 7 bases at V and 5 bases at J; junction bases unmatched: 10. CDR3 bases read: TGCAGCGCCGGCACCGGGACAGCATATGGC. Its translation is CSAGTGTAYG. The entire CDR3 protein is CSAGTGTAYGYTF.

This clone was counted ten times or more. The read halts 3 residues ahead of the CDR3 end, with the missing end drawn from the germline J gene. The gene calls are TRBV7-8 and TRBJ2-3; D possibly corresponds to TRBD1 (7 bases). V dropped 8 bases and J dropped 2 bases, with 11 bases sitting between them. Looked up from germline, CDR1 is SGHVS and CDR2 is FQNEAQ. The CDR3 contains 13 residues. The CDR3 loop is CASGGGDTDTQYF. Partial CDR3 DNA: TGTGCCAGCGGAGGGGGCGACACAGATACG. Supplemented by reference TRBV7-8 and TRBJ2-3, the full variable domain reads GAGVSQSPRYKVAKRGQDVALRCDPISGHVSLFWYQQALGQGPEFLTYFQNEAQLDKSGLPSDRFFAERPEGSVSTLKIQRTQQEDSAVYLCASGGGDTDTQYFGPGTRLTVL.

At least ten counts were recorded for this clone. The read comes to an end 3 residues before the CDR3 does, leaving the germline J gene to fill in the end. The chain carries TRBV4-2 and TRBJ2-3; tentatively, D is TRBD2 (7 bases). V was clipped by 0 bases and J by 4 bases, with 14 bases between them. Germline V CDR1 and CDR2: LGHNA, YNFKEQ. This CDR3 has 16 residues. The sequenced part of the CDR3 DNA is TGTGCCAGCAGCCAAGAAAGGCTAGGGGGGGCAGATACG. Translated, it gives CASSQERLGGADT. The whole CDR3 sequence is CASSQERLGGADTQYF.

This clone has a handful of counts. From the germline J gene comes the end of the CDR3, since the read stops 3 residues before it. The rearrangement uses TRBV7-2 and TRBJ1-2; unclear D gene. This CDR3 contains 12 residues. Germline V gene lookup returns CDR1 SGHTA and CDR2 FQGNSA. The CDR3 protein is CASSSHRQVYTF. CDR3 bases read: TGTGCCAGCAGCTCCCACCGGCAGGTC.

This clone was counted ten times or more. From the germline J gene comes the end of the CDR3, since the read stops 3 residues before it. The chain combines TRBV18 with TRBJ2-1, with unresolved D. CDR1 is KGHSH and CDR2 is LQKENI in the germline V gene. V lost 4 bases and J lost 6, with 10 bases in between. The CDR3 runs 13 residues. The sequenced CDR3 bases are TGTGCCAGCTCACTTTCGAGCTCCAATGAG. This gives the protein CASSLSSSNE. The whole CDR3 protein is CASSLSSSNEQFF.

This clone was counted many times. At one end, the junction sequence differs from germline, possibly due to a read error. The read ends 3 residues before the CDR3 terminus; that terminus is restored from the germline J gene. V usage is TRBV4-2 and J usage is TRBJ2-3; 7 bases are a match to TRBD2. The CDR3 covers 16 residues. Per germline, CDR1 LGHNA and CDR2 YNFKEQ. CDR3 sequence reads: CASSQAGARGADTQYF. The CDR3 bases that were read are TGCGCCAGCAGCCAAGCGGGCGCCCGGGGGGCAGATACG.

As to this clone: The read stops 3 residues short of the end of the CDR3; the missing end is completed from the germline J gene. The V and J genes are TRBV7-9 and TRBJ2-3; 11 bases align to TRBD1. CDR3 length: 14 amino acids. In germline, CDR1 is SEHNR, CDR2 FQNEAQ (reference sequence). The CDR3 bases that were read are TGTGCCAGCAGCGCCGGGACAGGGGGAGAGACG. This gives the protein CASSAGTGGET. The full CDR3 protein is CASSAGTGGETQYF.